Sequencing of this T cell receptor beta chain was carried out in a study of identical twins. TCRdb reanalysed the 5' RACE reads using MiXCR and keeps one entry per CDR3 protein. In the table there are roughly 150,000 distinct CDR3 sequences, 3% to 4% of which are singletons. The table lists this clonotype with many counts. The CDR3 is made up of 18 amino acids. V was shortened by 2 bases and J by 0 bases, with 21 bases between the two germline ends. Germline V gives CDR1 SGHRS, CDR2 YFSETQ. The sequence was collected from a man between 18 and 29 years old in good health. The sample taken for sequencing was memory T cells sorted from blood. This chain links TRBV5-1 with TRBJ2-7; tentatively, D is TRBD1 or TRBD2 (5 bases each). CDR3 protein: CASSLTHSSGTASYEQYF. In DNA, the CDR3 is TGCGCCAGCAGCTTAACCCACTCTTCCGGGACGGCCTCCTACGAGCAGTACTTC.